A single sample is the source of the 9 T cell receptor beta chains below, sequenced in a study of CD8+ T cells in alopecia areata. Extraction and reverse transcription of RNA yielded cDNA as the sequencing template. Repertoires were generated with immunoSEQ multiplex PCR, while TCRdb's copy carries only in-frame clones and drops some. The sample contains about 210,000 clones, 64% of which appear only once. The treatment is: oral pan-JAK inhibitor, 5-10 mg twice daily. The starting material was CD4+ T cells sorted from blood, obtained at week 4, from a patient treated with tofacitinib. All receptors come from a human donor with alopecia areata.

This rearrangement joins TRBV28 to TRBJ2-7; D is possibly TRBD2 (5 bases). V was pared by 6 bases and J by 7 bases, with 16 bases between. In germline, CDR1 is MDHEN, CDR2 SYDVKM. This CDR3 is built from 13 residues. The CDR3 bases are TGTGCCAGCAGCCCTCGTCCGACGGGGGAGCAGTACTTC. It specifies CASSPRPTGEQYF.

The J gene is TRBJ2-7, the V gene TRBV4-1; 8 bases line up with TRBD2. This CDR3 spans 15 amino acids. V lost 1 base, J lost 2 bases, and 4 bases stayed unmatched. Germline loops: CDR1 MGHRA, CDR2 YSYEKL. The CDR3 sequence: CASSQGSGGTYEQYF. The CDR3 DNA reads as TGCGCCAGCAGCCAAGGCAGCGGGGGTACCTACGAGCAGTACTTC.

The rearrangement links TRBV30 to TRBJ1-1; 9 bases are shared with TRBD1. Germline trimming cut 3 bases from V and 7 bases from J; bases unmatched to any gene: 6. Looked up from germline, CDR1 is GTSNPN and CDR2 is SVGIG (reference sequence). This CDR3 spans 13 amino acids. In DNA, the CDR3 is TGTGCCTGGAGAGAACAGGGGGCCGGTGAAGCTTTCTTT. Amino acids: CAWREQGAGEAFF.

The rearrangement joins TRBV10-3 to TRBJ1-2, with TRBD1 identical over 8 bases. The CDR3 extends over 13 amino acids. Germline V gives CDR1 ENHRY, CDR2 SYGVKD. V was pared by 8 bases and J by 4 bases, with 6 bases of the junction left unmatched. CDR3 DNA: TGTGCCATCGGGACAGGAGCACTCTATGGCTACACCTTC. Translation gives CAIGTGALYGYTF.

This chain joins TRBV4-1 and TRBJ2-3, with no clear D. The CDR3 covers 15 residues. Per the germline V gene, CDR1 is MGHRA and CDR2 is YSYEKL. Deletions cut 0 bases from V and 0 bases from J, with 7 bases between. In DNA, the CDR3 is TGCGCCAGCAGCCAAGAATGGATTAGCACAGATACGCAGTATTTT. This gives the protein CASSQEWISTDTQYF.

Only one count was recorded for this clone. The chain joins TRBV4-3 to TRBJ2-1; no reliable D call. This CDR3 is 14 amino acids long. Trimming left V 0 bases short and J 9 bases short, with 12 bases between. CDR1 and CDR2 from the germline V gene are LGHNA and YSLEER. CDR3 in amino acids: CASSQDGETSEQFF. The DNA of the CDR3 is TGCGCCAGCAGCCAAGATGGGGAAACGAGTGAGCAGTTCTTC.

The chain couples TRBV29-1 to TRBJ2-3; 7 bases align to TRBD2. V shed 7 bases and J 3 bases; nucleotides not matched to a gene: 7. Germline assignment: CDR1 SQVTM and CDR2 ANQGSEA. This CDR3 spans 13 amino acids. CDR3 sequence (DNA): TGCAGCGGCCGGGGGGAAGGGACAGATACGCAGTATTTT. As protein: CSGRGEGTDTQYF.

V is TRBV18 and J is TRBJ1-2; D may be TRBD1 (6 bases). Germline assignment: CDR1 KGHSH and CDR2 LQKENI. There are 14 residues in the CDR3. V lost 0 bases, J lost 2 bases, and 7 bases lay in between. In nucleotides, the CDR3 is TGTGCCAGCTCACCACCAGGGGGGAACTATGGCTACACCTTC. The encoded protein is CASSPPGGNYGYTF. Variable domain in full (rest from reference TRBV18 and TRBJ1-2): NAGVMQNPRHLVRRRGQEARLRCSPMKGHSHVYWYRQLPEEGLKFMVYLQKENIIDESGMPKERFSAEFPKEGPSILRIQQVVRGDSAAYFCASSPPGGNYGYTFGSGTRLTVV.

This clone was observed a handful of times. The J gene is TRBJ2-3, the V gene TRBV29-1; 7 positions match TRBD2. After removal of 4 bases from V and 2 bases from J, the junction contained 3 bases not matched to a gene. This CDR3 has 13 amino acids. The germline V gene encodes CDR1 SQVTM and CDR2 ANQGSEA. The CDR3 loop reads CSVGRGFTDTQYF. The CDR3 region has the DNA TGCAGCGTTGGGCGGGGGTTCACAGATACGCAGTATTTT.